This T cell receptor (beta chain) was captured by sequencing in a study of blood T cell repertoires in COVID-19. Study in general: Sites in the United States, Italy and Spain provided acute and convalescent COVID-19 samples. Sources were T cells, B-cell-depleted T cells, or PBMCs; the material itself was cDNA or gDNA.

The germline V gene has CDR1 SGDLS and CDR2 YYNGEE. V dropped 3 bases and J dropped 2; count of bases not matched to a gene: 2. CDR3 length equals 15 residues. This clone was found once. In the original analysis: Nucleated cell number was recorded as an estimate derived from reference gene primer amplification. Clones were read by immunoSEQ multiplex PCR, and TCRdb kept only the in-frame ones, dropping some. V and J calls and clone size are copied from that table; D and trimming were computed from the DNA. Here the sample spans roughly 190,000 clones, approximately 89% being singletons. The chain recombines TRBV9 with TRBJ1-5; the match to TRBD1 covers 10 bases. The TCR sequence derives from a woman aged 55-69 years with acute or convalescent COVID-19. Sequencing was performed on peripheral blood. CDR3 in DNA: TGTGCCAGCAGCGCAGGGACAGGGGGCAATCAGCCCCAGCATTTT. It is translated as CASSAGTGGNQPQHF.